This T cell receptor beta chain derives from a study of liver allograft versus peripheral blood T cells. Study-wide background: Recipients' peripheral blood T cell receptor repertoires were compared with those in transplanted livers. Study-wide findings and caveats: In liver allografts, T cell receptor repertoires reportedly differed from the repertoires found in peripheral blood.

This CDR3 comprises 13 residues. TCRdb re-called the reads with MiXCR, one entry per CDR3 protein. The repertoire includes around 10,000 distinct CDR3 sequences, about 20% of them detected once, and 1.7% sits in the top ten. With respect to this clonotype: What it recognizes is unknown. The junction does not match germline at one end; this may be a read error.

The chain is built from TRBV12-3 or TRBV12-4 and TRBJ1-1; D call uncertain. This TCR came from a human patient who had a liver transplant. Part of the T cells may come from the graft donor. CDR3 region: CASTEQMNTEAFF. CDR3 nucleotides: TGTGCAAGCACCGAACAGATGAACACTGAAGCTTTCTTT.